This T cell receptor (beta chain) emerged from a study of control samples from healthy donors and cancer patients. Measured with immunoSEQ multiplex PCR; TCRdb has only the in-frame clones, and not every one. The data show 70,000 to 100,000 clones, 91% seen once. Germline V gene lookup returns CDR1 SEHNR and CDR2 FQNEAQ (reference sequence). CDR3 length: 12 amino acids. Sequenced material: blood. The clonotype comes from a man in his fifties in good health. This chain joins TRBV7-9 and TRBJ1-2, with D hard to call. The CDR3: CVSEGRVYGYTF. The CDR3 DNA sequence: TGTGTTTCCGAAGGGAGGGTATATGGCTACACCTTC.